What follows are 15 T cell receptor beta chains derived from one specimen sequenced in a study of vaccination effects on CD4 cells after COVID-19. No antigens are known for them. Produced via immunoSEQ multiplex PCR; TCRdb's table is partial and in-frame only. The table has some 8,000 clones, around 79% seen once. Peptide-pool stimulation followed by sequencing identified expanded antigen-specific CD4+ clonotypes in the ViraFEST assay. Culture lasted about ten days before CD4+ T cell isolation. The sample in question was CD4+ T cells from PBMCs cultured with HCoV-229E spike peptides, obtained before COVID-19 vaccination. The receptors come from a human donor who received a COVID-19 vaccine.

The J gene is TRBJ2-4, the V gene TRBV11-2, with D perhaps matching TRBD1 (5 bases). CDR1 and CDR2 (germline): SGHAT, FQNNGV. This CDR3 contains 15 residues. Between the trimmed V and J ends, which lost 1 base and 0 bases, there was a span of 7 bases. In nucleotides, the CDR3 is TGTGCCAGCAGCTTAGTACAGGTAGCCAAAAACATTCAGTACTTC. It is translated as CASSLVQVAKNIQYF.

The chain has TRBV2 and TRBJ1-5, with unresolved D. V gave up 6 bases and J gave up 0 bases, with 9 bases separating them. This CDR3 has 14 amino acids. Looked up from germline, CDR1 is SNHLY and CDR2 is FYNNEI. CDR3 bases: TGTGCCAGCAGGCTAGGGAGTAGCAATCAGCCCCAGCATTTT. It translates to CASRLGSSNQPQHF.

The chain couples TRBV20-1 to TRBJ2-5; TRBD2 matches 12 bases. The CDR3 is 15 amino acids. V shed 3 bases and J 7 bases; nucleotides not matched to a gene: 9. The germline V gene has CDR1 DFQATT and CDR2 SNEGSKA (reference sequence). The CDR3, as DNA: TGCAGTGCTAGTGATACTAGCGGGGGGCCTAGGACCCAGTACTTC. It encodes CSASDTSGGPRTQYF.

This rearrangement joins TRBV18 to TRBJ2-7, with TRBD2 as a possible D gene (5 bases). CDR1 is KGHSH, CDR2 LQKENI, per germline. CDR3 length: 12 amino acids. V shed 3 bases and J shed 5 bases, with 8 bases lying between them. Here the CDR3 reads CASSPQRDEQYF. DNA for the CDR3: TGTGCCAGCTCACCCCAGAGGGACGAGCAGTACTTC.

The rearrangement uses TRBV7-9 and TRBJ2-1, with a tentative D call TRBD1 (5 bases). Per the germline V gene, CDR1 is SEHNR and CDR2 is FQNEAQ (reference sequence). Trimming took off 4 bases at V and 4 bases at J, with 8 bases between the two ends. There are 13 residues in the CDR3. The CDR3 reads CASSSSGYNEQFF. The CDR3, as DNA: TGTGCCAGCAGCTCATCAGGGTACAATGAGCAGTTCTTC.

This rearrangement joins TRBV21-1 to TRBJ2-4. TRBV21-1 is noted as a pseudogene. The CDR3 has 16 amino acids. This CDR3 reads CASSKAGIWAKNIQYF. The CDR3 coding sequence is TGTGCCAGCAGCAAAGCAGGGATATGGGCCAAAAACATTCAGTACTTC.

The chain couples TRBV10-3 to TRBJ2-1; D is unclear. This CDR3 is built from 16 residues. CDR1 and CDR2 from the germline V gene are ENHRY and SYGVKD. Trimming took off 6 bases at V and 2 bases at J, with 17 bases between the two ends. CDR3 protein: CAIREKPGLTYNEQFF. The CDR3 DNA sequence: TGTGCCATCAGGGAAAAACCGGGTCTTACCTACAATGAGCAGTTCTTC.

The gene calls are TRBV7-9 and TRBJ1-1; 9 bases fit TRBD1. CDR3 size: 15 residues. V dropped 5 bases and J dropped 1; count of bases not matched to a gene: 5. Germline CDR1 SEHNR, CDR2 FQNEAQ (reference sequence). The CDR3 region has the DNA TGTGCCAGCAGCCGGGGACAGGGACCGAACACTGAAGCTTTCTTT. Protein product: CASSRGQGPNTEAFF.

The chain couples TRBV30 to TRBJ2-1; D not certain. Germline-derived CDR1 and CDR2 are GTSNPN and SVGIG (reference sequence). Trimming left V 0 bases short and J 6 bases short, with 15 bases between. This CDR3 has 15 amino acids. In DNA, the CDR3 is TGTGCCTGGAGTGTAAACCTAGTGTGGGCCAATGAGCAGTTCTTC. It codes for CAWSVNLVWANEQFF.

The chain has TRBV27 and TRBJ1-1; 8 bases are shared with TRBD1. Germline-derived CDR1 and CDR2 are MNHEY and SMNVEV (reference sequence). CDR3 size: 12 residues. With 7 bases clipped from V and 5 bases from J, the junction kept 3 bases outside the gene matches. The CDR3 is CASKDRGTEAFF. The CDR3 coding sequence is TGTGCCAGCAAAGACAGGGGTACTGAAGCTTTCTTT.

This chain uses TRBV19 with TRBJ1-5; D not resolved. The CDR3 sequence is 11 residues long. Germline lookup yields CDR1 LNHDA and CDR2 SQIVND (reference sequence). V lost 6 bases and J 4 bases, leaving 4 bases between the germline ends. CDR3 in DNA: TGTGCCAGTAGCCCTAATCAGCCCCAGCATTTT. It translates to CASSPNQPQHF.

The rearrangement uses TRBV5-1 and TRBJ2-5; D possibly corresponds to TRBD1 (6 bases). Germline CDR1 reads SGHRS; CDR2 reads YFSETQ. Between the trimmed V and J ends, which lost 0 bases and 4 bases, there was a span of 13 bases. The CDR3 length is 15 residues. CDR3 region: CASSLVGAGLETQYF. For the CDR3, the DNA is TGCGCCAGCAGCTTGGTGGGGGCCGGATTAGAGACCCAGTACTTC.

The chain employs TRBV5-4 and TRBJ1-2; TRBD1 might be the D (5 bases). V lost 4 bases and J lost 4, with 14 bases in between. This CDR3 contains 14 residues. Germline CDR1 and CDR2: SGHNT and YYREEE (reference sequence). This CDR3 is CASSLWGGTYGYTF. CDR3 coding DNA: TGTGCCAGCAGCCTATGGGGGGGGACCTATGGCTACACCTTC.

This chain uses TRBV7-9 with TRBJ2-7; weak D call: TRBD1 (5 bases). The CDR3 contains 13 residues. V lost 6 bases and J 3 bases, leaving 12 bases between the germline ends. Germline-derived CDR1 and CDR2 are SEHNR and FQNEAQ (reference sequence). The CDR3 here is CASSLDKFYEQYF. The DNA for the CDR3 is TGTGCCAGCAGTCTGGACAAGTTCTACGAGCAGTACTTC.

The CDR3 DNA sequence: TGCAGTGCTAGTTCTAGCGGGAGAAATGAGCAGTTCTTC. It codes for CSASSSGRNEQFF. V is TRBV20-1 and J is TRBJ2-1, with 10 bases matching TRBD2. The junction had 3 bases not matched to a gene; V was cut back by 3 bases and J by 7 bases. The germline V gene has CDR1 DFQATT and CDR2 SNEGSKA (reference sequence). This CDR3 spans 13 amino acids.